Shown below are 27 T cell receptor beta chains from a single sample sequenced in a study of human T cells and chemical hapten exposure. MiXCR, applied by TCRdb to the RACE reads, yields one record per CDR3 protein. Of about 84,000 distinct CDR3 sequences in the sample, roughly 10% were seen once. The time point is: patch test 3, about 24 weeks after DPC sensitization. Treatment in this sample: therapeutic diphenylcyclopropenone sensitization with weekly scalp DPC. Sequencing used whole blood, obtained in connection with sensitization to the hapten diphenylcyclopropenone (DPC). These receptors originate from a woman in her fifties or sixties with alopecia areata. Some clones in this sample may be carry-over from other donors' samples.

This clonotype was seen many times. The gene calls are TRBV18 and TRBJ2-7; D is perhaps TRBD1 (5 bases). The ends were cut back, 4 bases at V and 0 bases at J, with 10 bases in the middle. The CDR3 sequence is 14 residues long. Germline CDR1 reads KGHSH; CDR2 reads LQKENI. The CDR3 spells CASSQETVSYEQYF. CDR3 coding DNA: TGTGCCAGCTCACAAGAGACAGTCTCCTACGAGCAGTACTTC.

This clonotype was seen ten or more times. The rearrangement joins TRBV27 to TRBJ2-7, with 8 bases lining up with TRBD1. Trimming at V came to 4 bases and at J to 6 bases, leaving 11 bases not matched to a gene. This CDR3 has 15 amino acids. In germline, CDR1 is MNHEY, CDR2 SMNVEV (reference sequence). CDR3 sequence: CASSYDRGPGLEQYF. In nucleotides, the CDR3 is TGTGCCAGCAGTTACGACAGGGGCCCCGGACTCGAGCAGTACTTC.

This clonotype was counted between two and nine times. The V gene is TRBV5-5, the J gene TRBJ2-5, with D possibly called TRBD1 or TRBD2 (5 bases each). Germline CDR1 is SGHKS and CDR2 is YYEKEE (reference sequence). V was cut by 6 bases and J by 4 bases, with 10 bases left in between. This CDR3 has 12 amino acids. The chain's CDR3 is CASTLGRETQYF. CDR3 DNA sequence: TGTGCCAGCACCCTGGGACGAGAGACCCAGTACTTC.

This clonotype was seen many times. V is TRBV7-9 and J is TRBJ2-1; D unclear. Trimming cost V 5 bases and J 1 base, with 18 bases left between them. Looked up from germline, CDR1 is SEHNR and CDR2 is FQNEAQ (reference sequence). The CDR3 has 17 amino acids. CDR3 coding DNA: TGTGCCAGCAGCCCCCCGGGTCCCTCGTGGTCCTACAATGAGCAGTTCTTC. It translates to CASSPPGPSWSYNEQFF.

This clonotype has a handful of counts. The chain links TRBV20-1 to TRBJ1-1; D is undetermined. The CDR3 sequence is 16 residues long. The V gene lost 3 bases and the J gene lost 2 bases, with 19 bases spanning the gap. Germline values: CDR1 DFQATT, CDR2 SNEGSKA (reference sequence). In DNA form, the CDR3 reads TGCAGTGCTAGCGCTACCGGGCTTAGGTCAAACACTGAAGCTTTCTTT. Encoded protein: CSASATGLRSNTEAFF.

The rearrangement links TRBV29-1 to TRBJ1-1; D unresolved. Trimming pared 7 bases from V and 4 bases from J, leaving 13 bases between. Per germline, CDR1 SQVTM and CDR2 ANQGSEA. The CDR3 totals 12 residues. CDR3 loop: CSATSSSTEAFF. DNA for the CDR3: TGCAGCGCCACTTCTAGCAGCACTGAAGCTTTCTTT.

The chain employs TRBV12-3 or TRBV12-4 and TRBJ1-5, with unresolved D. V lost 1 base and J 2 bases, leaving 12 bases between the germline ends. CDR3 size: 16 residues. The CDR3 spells CASSLGASKGNQPQHF. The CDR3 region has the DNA TGTGCCAGCAGTTTAGGGGCCTCCAAGGGCAATCAGCCCCAGCATTTT.

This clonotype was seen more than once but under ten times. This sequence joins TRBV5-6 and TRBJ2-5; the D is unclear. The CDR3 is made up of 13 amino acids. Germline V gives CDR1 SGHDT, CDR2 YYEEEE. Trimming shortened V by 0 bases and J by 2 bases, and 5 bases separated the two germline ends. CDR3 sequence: CASSLGEQETQYF. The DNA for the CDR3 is TGTGCCAGCAGCTTGGGCGAGCAAGAGACCCAGTACTTC.

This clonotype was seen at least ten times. The CDR3 loop is CATSDWEAGANVLTF. CDR3 coding DNA: TGTGCCACCAGTGATTGGGAGGCTGGGGCCAACGTCCTGACTTTC. The rearrangement uses TRBV24-1 and TRBJ2-6; TRBD2 is a possible D gene (6 bases). V was pared by 2 bases and J by 2 bases, with 6 bases between. The CDR3 loop spans 15 amino acids. Germline CDR1 KGHDR, CDR2 SFDVKD.

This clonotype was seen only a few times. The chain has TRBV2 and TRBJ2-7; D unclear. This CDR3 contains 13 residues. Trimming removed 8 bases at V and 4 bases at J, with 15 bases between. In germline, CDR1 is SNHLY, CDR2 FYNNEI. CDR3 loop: CASSPMGSYEQYF. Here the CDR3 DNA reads TGTGCCAGCTCCCCCATGGGGTCTTACGAGCAGTACTTC.

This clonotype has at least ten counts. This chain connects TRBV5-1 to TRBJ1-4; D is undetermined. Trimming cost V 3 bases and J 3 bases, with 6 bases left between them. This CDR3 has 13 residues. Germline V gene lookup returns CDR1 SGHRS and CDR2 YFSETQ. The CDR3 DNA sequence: TGCGCCAGCAGCTCCGGGCCTAATGAAAAACTGTTTTTT. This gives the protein CASSSGPNEKLFF. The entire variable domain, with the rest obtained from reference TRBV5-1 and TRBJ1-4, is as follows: KAGVTQTPRYLIKTRGQQVTLSCSPISGHRSVSWYQQTPGQGLQFLFEYFSETQRNKGNFPGRFSGRQFSNSRSEMNVSTLELGDSALYLCASSSGPNEKLFFGSGTQLSVL.

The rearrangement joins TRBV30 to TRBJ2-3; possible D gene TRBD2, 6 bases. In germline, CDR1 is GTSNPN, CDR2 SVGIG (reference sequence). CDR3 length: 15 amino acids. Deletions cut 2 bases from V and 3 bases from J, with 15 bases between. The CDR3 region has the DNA TGTGCCTGGAGTCCGCGACTAGGCGGAACAGATACGCAGTATTTT. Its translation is CAWSPRLGGTDTQYF.

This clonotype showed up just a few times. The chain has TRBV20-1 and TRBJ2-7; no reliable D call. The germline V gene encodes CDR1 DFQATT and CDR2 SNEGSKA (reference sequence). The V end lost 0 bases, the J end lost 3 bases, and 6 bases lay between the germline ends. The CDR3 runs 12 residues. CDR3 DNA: TGCAGTGCTAGAGATCGCCTCTACGAGCAGTACTTC. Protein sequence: CSARDRLYEQYF.

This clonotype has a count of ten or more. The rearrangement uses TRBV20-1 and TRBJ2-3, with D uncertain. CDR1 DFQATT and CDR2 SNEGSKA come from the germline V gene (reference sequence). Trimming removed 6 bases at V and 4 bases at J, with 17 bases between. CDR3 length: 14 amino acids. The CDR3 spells CSAPRPLAADTQYF. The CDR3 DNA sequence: TGCAGTGCCCCAAGACCCTTAGCAGCAGATACGCAGTATTTT.

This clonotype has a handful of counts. The CDR3 bases are TGTGCCAGCAGTGAACAGAGCGAGCAGTACTTC. Residues: CASSEQSEQYF. The chain carries TRBV6-1 and TRBJ2-7; D call uncertain. Germline V CDR1 and CDR2: MNHNS, SASEGT. This CDR3 spans 11 amino acids. V gave up 2 bases and J gave up 6 bases, with 5 bases separating them.

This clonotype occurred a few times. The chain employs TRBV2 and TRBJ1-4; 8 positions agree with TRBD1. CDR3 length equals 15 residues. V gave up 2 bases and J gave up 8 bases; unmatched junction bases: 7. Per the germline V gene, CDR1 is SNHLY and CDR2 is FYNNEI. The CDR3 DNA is TGTGCCAGCAGTGAAACGGGCAGGGGGCGCGAAAAACTGTTTTTT. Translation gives CASSETGRGREKLFF. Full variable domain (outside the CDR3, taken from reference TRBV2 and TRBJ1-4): EPEVTQTPSHQVTQMGQEVILRCVPISNHLYFYWYRQILGQKVEFLVSFYNNEISEKSEIFDDQFSVERPDGSNFTLKIRSTKLEDSAMYFCASSETGRGREKLFFGSGTQLSVL.

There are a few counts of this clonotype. CDR3 DNA: TGTGCCAGCAGTGCCCCCCAGGGCCCAAGCTCCTACAATGAGCAGTTCTTC. It codes for CASSAPQGPSSYNEQFF. The chain recombines TRBV2 with TRBJ2-1; a possible D gene is TRBD1 (5 bases). This CDR3 has 17 amino acids. CDR1 SNHLY and CDR2 FYNNEI come from the germline V gene. The V end was cut by 4 bases, the J end by 0 bases, with 16 bases between.

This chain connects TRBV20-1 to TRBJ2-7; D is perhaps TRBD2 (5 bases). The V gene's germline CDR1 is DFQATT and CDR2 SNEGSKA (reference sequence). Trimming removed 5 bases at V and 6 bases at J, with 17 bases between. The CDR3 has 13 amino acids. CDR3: CSARDAKTTEQYF. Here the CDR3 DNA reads TGCAGTGCTCGGGATGCGAAAACTACCGAGCAGTACTTC.

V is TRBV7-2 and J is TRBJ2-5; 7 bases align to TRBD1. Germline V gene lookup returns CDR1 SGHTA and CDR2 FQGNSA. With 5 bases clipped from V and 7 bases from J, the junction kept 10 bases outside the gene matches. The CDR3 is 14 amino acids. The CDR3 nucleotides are TGTGCCAGCAGCCCCCAGACAGGGCAGGGGACCCAGTACTTC. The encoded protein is CASSPQTGQGTQYF.

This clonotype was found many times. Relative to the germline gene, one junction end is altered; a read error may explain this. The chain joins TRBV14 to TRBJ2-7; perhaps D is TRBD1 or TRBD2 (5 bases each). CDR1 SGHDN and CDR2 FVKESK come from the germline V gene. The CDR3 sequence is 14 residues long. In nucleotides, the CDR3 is TGTGCCACCAGCCGGGGCCGGGGACCATACGAGCAGTACTTC. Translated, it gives CATSRGRGPYEQYF.

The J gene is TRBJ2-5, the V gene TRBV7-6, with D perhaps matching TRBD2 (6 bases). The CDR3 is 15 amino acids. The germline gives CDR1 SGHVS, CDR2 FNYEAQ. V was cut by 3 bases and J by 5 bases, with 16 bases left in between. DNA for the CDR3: TGTGCCAGCAGCTTCGATAGCGGCCGAGGGGAGACCCAGTACTTC. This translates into CASSFDSGRGETQYF.

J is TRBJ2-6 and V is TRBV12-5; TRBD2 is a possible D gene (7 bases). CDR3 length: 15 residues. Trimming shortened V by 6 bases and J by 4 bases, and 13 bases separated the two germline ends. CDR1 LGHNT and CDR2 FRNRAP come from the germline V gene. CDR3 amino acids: CASGPGGSGANVLTF. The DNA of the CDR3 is TGTGCTAGTGGCCCGGGGGGCTCCGGGGCCAACGTCCTGACTTTC.

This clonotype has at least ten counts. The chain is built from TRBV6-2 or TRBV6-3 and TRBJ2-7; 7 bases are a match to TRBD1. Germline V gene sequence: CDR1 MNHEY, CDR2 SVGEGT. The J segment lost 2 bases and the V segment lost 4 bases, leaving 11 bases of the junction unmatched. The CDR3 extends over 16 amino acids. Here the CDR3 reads CASSFKRDRVPYEQYF. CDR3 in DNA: TGTGCCAGCAGTTTTAAACGGGACAGAGTTCCCTACGAGCAGTACTTC.

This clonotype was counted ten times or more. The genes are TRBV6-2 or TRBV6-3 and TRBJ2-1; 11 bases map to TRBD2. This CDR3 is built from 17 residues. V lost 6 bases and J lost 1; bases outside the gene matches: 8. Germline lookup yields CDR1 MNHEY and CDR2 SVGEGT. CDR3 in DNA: TGTGCCAGCAGCCTAGGGACTAGCGGTTTTTCCTACAATGAGCAGTTCTTC. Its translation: CASSLGTSGFSYNEQFF.

The CDR3 protein is CARTGEGEQYF. The CDR3 bases are TGTGCCAGGACAGGGGAGGGCGAGCAGTACTTC. The chain recombines TRBV2 with TRBJ2-7; a weak D match, TRBD1 (8 bases). Trimming left V 9 bases short and J 6 bases short, with 12 bases between. Germline loops: CDR1 SNHLY, CDR2 FYNNEI. The CDR3 is 11 amino acids.

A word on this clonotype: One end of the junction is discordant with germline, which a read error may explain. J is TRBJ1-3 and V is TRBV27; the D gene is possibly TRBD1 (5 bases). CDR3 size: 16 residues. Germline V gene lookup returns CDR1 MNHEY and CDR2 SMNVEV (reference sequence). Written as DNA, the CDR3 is TGTGCCAGCAGTTTGAGGGTCCCAGGGTCTGAAAACACCATATATTTT. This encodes CASSLRVPGSENTIYF.

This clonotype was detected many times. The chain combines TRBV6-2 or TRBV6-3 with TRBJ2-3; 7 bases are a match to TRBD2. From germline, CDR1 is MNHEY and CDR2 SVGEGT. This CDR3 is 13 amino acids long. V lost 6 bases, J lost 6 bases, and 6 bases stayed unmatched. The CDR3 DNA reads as TGTGCCAGCAGACGCGGGGGTCCTGATACGCAGTATTTT. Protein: CASRRGGPDTQYF.